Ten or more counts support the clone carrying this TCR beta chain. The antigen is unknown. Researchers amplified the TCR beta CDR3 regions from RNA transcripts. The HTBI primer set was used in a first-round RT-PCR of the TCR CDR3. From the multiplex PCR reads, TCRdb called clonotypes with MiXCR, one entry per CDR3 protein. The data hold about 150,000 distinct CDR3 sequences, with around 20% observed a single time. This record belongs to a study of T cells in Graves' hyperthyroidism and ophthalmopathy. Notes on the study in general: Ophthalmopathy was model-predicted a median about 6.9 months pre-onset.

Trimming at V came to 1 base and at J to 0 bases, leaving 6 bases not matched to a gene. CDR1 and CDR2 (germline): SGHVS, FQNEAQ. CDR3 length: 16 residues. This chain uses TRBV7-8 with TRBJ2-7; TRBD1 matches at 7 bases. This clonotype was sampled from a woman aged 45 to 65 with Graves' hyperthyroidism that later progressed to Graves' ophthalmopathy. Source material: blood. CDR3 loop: CASSLGGTESSYEQYF. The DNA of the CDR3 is TGTGCCAGCAGCTTAGGAGGGACAGAGAGCTCCTACGAGCAGTACTTC.